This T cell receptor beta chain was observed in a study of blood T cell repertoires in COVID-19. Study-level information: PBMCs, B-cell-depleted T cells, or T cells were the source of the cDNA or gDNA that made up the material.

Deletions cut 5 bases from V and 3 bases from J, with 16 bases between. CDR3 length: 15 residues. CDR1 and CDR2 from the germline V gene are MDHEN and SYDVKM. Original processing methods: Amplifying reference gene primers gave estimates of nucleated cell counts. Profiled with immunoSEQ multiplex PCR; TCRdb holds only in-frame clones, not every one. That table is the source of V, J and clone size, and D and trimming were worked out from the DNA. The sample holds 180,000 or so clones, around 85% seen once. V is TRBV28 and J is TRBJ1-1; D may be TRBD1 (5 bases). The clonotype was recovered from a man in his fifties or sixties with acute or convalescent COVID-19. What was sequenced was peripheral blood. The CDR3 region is CASSGGDLSDTEAFF. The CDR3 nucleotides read TGTGCCAGCAGTGGGGGGGATTTGTCGGACACTGAAGCTTTCTTT.